The next 23 T cell receptor beta chains were all read from a single sample in a study of T cells in Graves' hyperthyroidism and ophthalmopathy. There were TCR beta CDR3 regions amplified from RNA transcripts. Using the HTBI primer set, a first-round RT-PCR was run on the TCR CDR3. TCRdb called the multiplex PCR reads again in MiXCR, with one record for every CDR3 protein. The table lists almost 600,000 distinct CDR3 sequences, roughly 13% of them singletons. Material for sequencing was blood. All receptors derive from a woman in her 30s with Graves' hyperthyroidism that later progressed to Graves' ophthalmopathy.

This clonotype was seen more than once but under ten times. The chain joins TRBV3-1 to TRBJ2-1; 9 bases are a match to TRBD2. The CDR3 length is 16 residues. With 5 bases clipped from V and 5 bases from J, the junction kept 10 bases outside the gene matches. CDR1 LGHDT and CDR2 YNNKEL come from the germline V gene (reference sequence). The CDR3 sequence: CASSRRRAGGDNEQFF. Here the CDR3 DNA reads TGTGCCAGCAGCAGAAGACGTGCGGGAGGGGACAATGAGCAGTTCTTC.

The sample holds many counts of this clonotype. The gene calls are TRBV11-2 and TRBJ2-7; D is uncertain. The germline V gene has CDR1 SGHAT and CDR2 FQNNGV. The V end lost 4 bases, the J end lost 0 bases, and 10 bases lay between the germline ends. The CDR3 covers 14 residues. The CDR3 loop is CASSSRSVSYEQYF. The DNA for the CDR3 is TGTGCCAGCAGCTCCAGATCGGTCTCCTACGAGCAGTACTTC.

This clonotype was counted a few times. The genes are TRBV9 and TRBJ2-5; D possibly uses TRBD1 or TRBD2 (5 bases each). CDR3 length: 16 amino acids. Between the trimmed V and J ends, which lost 4 bases and 1 base, there was a span of 17 bases. Germline CDR1 reads SGDLS; CDR2 reads YYNGEE. CDR3 bases: TGTGCCAGCAGCCCCCACGGGGCCGGTTTCCAAGAGACCCAGTACTTC. Translating gives CASSPHGAGFQETQYF.

Ten or more counts support this clonotype. This chain's CDR3 is CASSPDRNSYGYTF. The CDR3 DNA is TGTGCCAGCAGCCCGGACAGGAATAGCTATGGCTACACCTTC. The chain employs TRBV5-6 and TRBJ1-2; 7 nucleotides agree with TRBD1. V lost 4 bases and J lost 4; bases outside the gene matches: 7. This CDR3 has 14 residues. Germline V lookup: CDR1 SGHDT, CDR2 YYEEEE.

This clonotype was detected many times. The V gene is TRBV12-3 or TRBV12-4, the J gene TRBJ2-1; TRBD1 agrees at 11 bases. With 6 bases clipped from V and 2 bases from J, the junction kept 9 bases outside the gene matches. The CDR3 is 17 amino acids. CDR3 nucleotides: TGTGCCAGCAGACCCTGGACAGGGGGCATGACCTACAATGAGCAGTTCTTC. It encodes CASRPWTGGMTYNEQFF.

This clonotype was seen a few times. The chain uses TRBV5-5 and TRBJ1-4; maybe TRBD1 (5 bases). The ends were cut back, 3 bases at V and 7 bases at J, with 13 bases in the middle. The CDR3 runs to 14 residues. Per germline, CDR1 SGHKS and CDR2 YYEKEE (reference sequence). The CDR3 protein is CASSWGGLGEKLFF. In nucleotides, the CDR3 is TGTGCCAGCAGCTGGGGGGGTTTGGGTGAAAAACTGTTTTTT.

The chain combines TRBV20-1 with TRBJ2-7; 8 nucleotides line up with TRBD1. Germline-derived CDR1 and CDR2 are DFQATT and SNEGSKA (reference sequence). The CDR3 has 18 residues. Trimming removed 0 bases from V and 3 bases from J; junction bases left unmatched: 16. Here the CDR3 reads CSARDREARTGKYYEQYF. Written as DNA, the CDR3 is TGCAGTGCTAGAGATAGGGAGGCCCGGACAGGGAAGTACTACGAGCAGTACTTC.

This clonotype was observed a handful of times. The chain has TRBV12-3 or TRBV12-4 and TRBJ1-5; 8 bases are a match to TRBD1. Germline trimming cut 4 bases from V and 5 bases from J; bases unmatched to any gene: 7. The CDR3 has 15 residues. CDR3 region: CASSSPGQAYQPQHF. CDR3 nucleotides: TGTGCCAGCAGTTCCCCGGGACAGGCCTATCAGCCCCAGCATTTT.

This clonotype was observed many times. Here the CDR3 DNA reads TGTGCCAGCAGTTTAATCAGTTCGAGGGGAGCCAAAAACATTCAGTACTTC. Encoded protein: CASSLISSRGAKNIQYF. The genes are TRBV28 and TRBJ2-4; D may correspond to TRBD1 or TRBD2 (5 bases each). V lost 2 bases to trimming and J lost 0 bases, with 14 bases between them. CDR1 MDHEN and CDR2 SYDVKM come from the germline V gene. The CDR3 consists of 17 residues. Supplemented by reference TRBV28 and TRBJ2-4, the full variable domain reads DVKVTQSSRYLVKRTGEKVFLECVQDMDHENMFWYRQDPGLGLRLIYFSYDVKMKEKGDIPEGYSVSREKKERFSLILESASTNQTSMYLCASSLISSRGAKNIQYFGAGTRLSVL.

This clonotype was counted many times. V and J are TRBV11-2 and TRBJ1-2; unclear D gene. Trimming removed 5 bases at V and 8 bases at J, with 12 bases between. This CDR3 comprises 12 residues. Germline loops: CDR1 SGHAT, CDR2 FQNNGV. DNA of the CDR3: TGTGCCAGCAGCCCCCAGGATTCCGGCTACACCTTC. This sequence encodes CASSPQDSGYTF.

This clonotype occurred many times. This chain uses TRBV20-1 with TRBJ1-5; maybe TRBD1 (6 bases). This CDR3 has 12 amino acids. Trimming shortened V by 7 bases and J by 5 bases, and 12 bases separated the two germline ends. Germline-derived CDR1 and CDR2 are DFQATT and SNEGSKA (reference sequence). The CDR3 protein is CSGRKGDQPQHF. The CDR3 DNA reads as TGCAGTGGTCGGAAGGGGGATCAGCCCCAGCATTTT.

There are many counts of this clonotype. The chain has TRBV6-1 and TRBJ1-6; the match to TRBD1 covers 10 bases. The CDR3 loop spans 17 amino acids. V lost 5 bases, J lost 7 bases, and 11 bases stayed unmatched. Germline CDR1 is MNHNS and CDR2 is SASEGT. Here the CDR3 reads CASSLSFGTGENSPLHF. In DNA, the CDR3 is TGTGCCAGCAGTTTGAGTTTCGGGACAGGGGAAAATTCACCCCTCCACTTT.

This clonotype was counted at least ten times. The chain carries TRBV5-1 and TRBJ2-3; no clear D gene. Looked up from germline, CDR1 is SGHRS and CDR2 is YFSETQ. Trimming took 0 bases from V and 2 from J, leaving 7 bases between them. CDR3 length equals 14 residues. CDR3 nucleotide sequence: TGCGCCAGCAGCTTGGCATCTTTCACAGATACGCAGTATTTT. This encodes CASSLASFTDTQYF.

At least ten counts were recorded for this clonotype. The rearrangement links TRBV7-2 to TRBJ2-1; TRBD2 matches at 8 bases. The CDR3 has 11 residues. V shed 9 bases and J 8 bases; nucleotides not matched to a gene: 3. In germline, CDR1 is SGHTA, CDR2 FQGNSA. The chain's CDR3 is CASQREYEQFF. CDR3 DNA sequence: TGTGCCAGTCAGCGGGAGTATGAGCAGTTCTTC.

CDR3 region: CSVEKSVGNTIYF. For the CDR3, the DNA is TGCAGCGTTGAAAAGTCGGTTGGAAACACCATATATTTT. The genes are TRBV29-1 and TRBJ1-3, with unresolved D. In germline, CDR1 is SQVTM, CDR2 ANQGSEA. V was cut by 2 bases and J by 3 bases, with 8 bases left in between. The CDR3 consists of 13 residues.

J is TRBJ2-6 and V is TRBV3-1, with 7 bases identical to TRBD1. CDR3 length: 19 amino acids. V trimming: 4 bases; J trimming: 0 bases; junction bases outside the gene matches: 12. Germline assignment: CDR1 LGHDT and CDR2 YNNKEL (reference sequence). CDR3 in amino acids: CASSRPITGALSGANVLTF. CDR3 DNA: TGTGCCAGCAGCCGGCCCATCACAGGGGCCCTCTCTGGGGCCAACGTCCTGACTTTC.

This clonotype was recorded many times. The chain has TRBV7-2 and TRBJ2-5, with D perhaps TRBD1 (5 bases). V lost 6 bases, J lost 9 bases, and 20 bases lay in between. This CDR3 is 14 amino acids long. Germline CDR1 and CDR2: SGHTA and FQGNSA. The CDR3 protein is CASRRSGPQGPQYF. CDR3 bases: TGTGCCAGCAGACGCTCCGGGCCTCAGGGCCCCCAGTACTTC. Variable domain in full (rest from reference TRBV7-2 and TRBJ2-5): GAGVSQSPSNKVTEKGKDVELRCDPISGHTALYWYRQSLGQGLEFLIYFQGNSAPDKSGLPSDRFSAERTGGSVSTLTIQRTQQEDSAVYLCASRRSGPQGPQYFGPGTRLLVL.

This clonotype appeared a few times. J is TRBJ1-4 and V is TRBV2, with 9 bases identical to TRBD1. V lost 9 bases to trimming and J lost 11 bases; unmatched junction nucleotides: 7. The CDR3 contains 12 residues. Germline CDR1 and CDR2: SNHLY and FYNNEI. The CDR3 reads CASNGQGKKLFF. Written as DNA, the CDR3 is TGTGCCAGTAATGGACAGGGGAAGAAACTGTTTTTT.

This clonotype showed up many times. The rearrangement joins TRBV30 to TRBJ2-1; unclear D gene. V was shortened by 4 bases and J by 0 bases, with 7 bases between the two germline ends. The CDR3 is 13 amino acids. Germline CDR1 and CDR2: GTSNPN and SVGIG (reference sequence). CDR3 sequence: CAWTGASYNEQFF. DNA of the CDR3: TGTGCCTGGACTGGCGCCTCCTACAATGAGCAGTTCTTC.

This clonotype was picked up many times. V usage is TRBV3-1 and J usage is TRBJ1-1, with TRBD1 matching over 7 bases. The length of the CDR3 is 14 residues. The germline V gene encodes CDR1 LGHDT and CDR2 YNNKEL (reference sequence). Losses at the gene ends were 2 bases for V and 4 bases for J; bases not matched to a gene: 4. The DNA of the CDR3 is TGTGCCAGCAGCCAAACAGGGGCAGGCACTGAAGCTTTCTTT. It encodes CASSQTGAGTEAFF.

Points on this clonotype: It may be a read error: a sequence one base away is much more abundant. The chain has TRBV20-1 and TRBJ2-6; D is undetermined. Germline V lookup: CDR1 DFQATT, CDR2 SNEGSKA (reference sequence). The germline V and J ends were trimmed by 4 bases and 2 bases, with 6 bases remaining between them. The CDR3 runs to 13 residues. In DNA, the CDR3 is TGCAGTGCTATCCTCGCTGGGGCCAACGTCCTGACTTTC. Amino acid sequence: CSAILAGANVLTF.

This clonotype was picked up a small number of times. The chain uses TRBV5-1 and TRBJ2-3; D gene unclear. V shed 0 bases and J shed 4 bases, with 9 bases lying between them. In germline, CDR1 is SGHRS, CDR2 YFSETQ. The length of the CDR3 is 14 residues. The CDR3 sequence: CASSLESPADTQYF. In nucleotides, the CDR3 is TGCGCCAGCAGCTTGGAGAGCCCGGCAGATACGCAGTATTTT.

This clonotype showed up many times. This chain uses TRBV24-1 with TRBJ1-2; no clear D. Germline CDR1 and CDR2: KGHDR and SFDVKD. Trimming removed 4 bases from V and 1 base from J, with 9 bases in between. The CDR3 has 14 amino acids. CDR3 coding DNA: TGTGCCACCAGTGAGTCCCACAGTAACTATGGCTACACCTTC. This translates into CATSESHSNYGYTF.